These T cell receptor beta chains were read from a single sample in a study of regulatory T cells in long-lasting Graves disease. TCRdb re-called the multiplex PCR reads through MiXCR, storing one row per CDR3 protein. The sample has about 470,000 distinct CDR3 sequences, 15% seen once. This sample also appeared in a second study, on T cells in Graves' hyperthyroidism and ophthalmopathy.

This specimen consisted of peripheral blood mononuclear cells (PBMCs), obtained at new diagnosis, from a patient treated with antithyroid drugs. Receptors were obtained from a woman aged 25 to 45 with Graves disease. Both conserved end residues are part of each CDR3. D genes are given only for firm matches. Rows may omit the clone size; those that give it use once, few, many or a size class.

d_call j_call clone_size v_call cdr3_aa cdr3_nt
. TRBJ2-1 many TRBV7-9 CASSLVGGLGAWNEQFF TGTGCCAGCAGCTTAGTAGGGGGACTGGGGGCTTGGAATGAGCAGTTCTTC
TRBD1 TRBJ2-7 . TRBV25-1 CASSEPGQNYEQYF TGTGCCAGCAGTGAACCGGGACAGAACTACGAGCAGTACTTC
. TRBJ2-7 many TRBV11-2 CASSLASTGRGLHLYF TGTGCCAGCAGCTTAGCCTCAACCGGCCGGGGGCTTCACCTGTACTTC
. TRBJ2-2 many TRBV6-5 CASSYFVGPQEAGELFF TGTGCCAGCAGTTACTTTGTGGGCCCCCAAGAGGCCGGGGAGCTGTTTTTT
. TRBJ2-7 few TRBV12-3/TRBV12-4 CASRRDSPYEQYF TGTGCCAGCAGACGGGACTCCCCCTACGAGCAGTACTTC
TRBD2 TRBJ2-7 many TRBV30 CAWRNSGSYEQYF TGTGCCTGGAGAAACAGCGGGAGCTACGAGCAGTACTTC
. TRBJ2-3 many TRBV30 CAWSDGVTSTDTQYF TGTGCCTGGAGTGATGGCGTTACTAGCACAGATACGCAGTATTTT
TRBD2 TRBJ2-1 many TRBV28 CASLRREGLSGEQFF TGTGCCAGCCTTCGGAGGGAGGGCCTTAGCGGTGAGCAGTTCTTC
TRBD2 TRBJ2-3 many TRBV7-2 CASSYKGGSLTDTQYF TGTGCCAGCAGCTACAAGGGCGGGAGTCTAACAGATACGCAGTATTTT
. TRBJ2-5 few TRBV4-1 CASSQVGTRGQETQYF TGCGCCAGCAGCCAAGTGGGGACCCGAGGGCAAGAGACCCAGTACTTC
TRBD2 TRBJ2-1 many TRBV3-1 CASSQDAGRTNEQFF TGTGCCAGCAGCCAAGACGCCGGGAGGACGAATGAGCAGTTCTTC
TRBD1 TRBJ2-7 many TRBV5-1 CASRLNSGQGVGGEQYF TGCGCCAGCCGACTTAACTCGGGACAGGGGGTTGGCGGCGAGCAGTACTTC
. TRBJ1-1 many TRBV11-3 CASSLDLVPTLKPNTEAFF TGTGCCAGCAGCTTAGATTTAGTTCCCACCCTGAAGCCGAACACTGAAGCTTTCTTT
. TRBJ2-7 many TRBV29-1 CSVIGGASYEQYF TGCAGCGTCATCGGTGGGGCTTCCTACGAGCAGTACTTC